Listed below are T cell receptor beta chains from one sample, sequenced in a study of T-cell memory formation after mild COVID-19. A single record per CDR3 protein comes from TCRdb applying MiXCR to the 5' RACE reads. The sample contains around 250,000 distinct CDR3 sequences, roughly a tenth of which appear only once. Sequencing used PBMCs or a T cell subset sorted from them (not recorded which). These receptors were taken from a man aged 18 to 29 who had mild COVID-19 (a few samples of this study predate the infection). Cell type and time point are not known. The CDR3 runs from the conserved cysteine through the conserved F or W. D genes are given only for firm matches. Not all rows give a size; the values are once, few, many and, for expanded clones, a class.

V,D,size,J,DNA,CDR3
TRBV7-2,NA,few,TRBJ2-2,TGTGCCAGCAGCTTAGAGCCGGGGTGGATGGCCGGGGAGCTGTTTTTT,CASSLEPGWMAGELFF
TRBV20-1,NA,many,TRBJ1-1,TGCAGTGCCAGTCGGGGGGAGAGCACTGAAGCTTTCTTT,CSASRGESTEAFF
TRBV30,NA,few,TRBJ1-5,TGTGCCTGGAGTGTACCAGGTCCTTGGCCCCAGCATTTT,CAWSVPGPWPQHF
TRBV3-1,TRBD2,few,TRBJ2-7,TGTGCCAGCAGCCCCTCCGGGGGACTACGGACCTACGAGCAGTACTTC,CASSPSGGLRTYEQYF
TRBV25-1,NA,many,TRBJ2-1,TGTGCCAGCAGTGACGACGGATTCTCCTACAATGAGCAGTTCTTC,CASSDDGFSYNEQFF
TRBV20-1,NA,NA,TRBJ1-1,TGCAGTGCCAGAGGGTCGTGGGACACTGAAGCTTTCTTT,CSARGSWDTEAFF
TRBV7-3,NA,many,TRBJ2-6,TGTGCCAGCAGCTTAAGGGCTGGGGCCAACGTCCTGACTTTC,CASSLRAGANVLTF
TRBV5-1,NA,many,TRBJ2-1,TGCGCCAGCAGCCCAACCCCCGGGACCATCTCCTACAATGAGCAGTTCTTC,CASSPTPGTISYNEQFF
TRBV5-5,TRBD1,NA,TRBJ2-3,TGTGCCAGCAGCTCCGTTCCGGGACAGGGCGTAGATACGCAGTATTTT,CASSSVPGQGVDTQYF
TRBV4-1,TRBD1,NA,TRBJ2-2,TGCGCCAGCAGCCCGGGGACAGTCCGCACCGGGGAGCTGTTTTTT,CASSPGTVRTGELFF
TRBV20-1,NA,NA,TRBJ2-1,TGCAGTGCTAGAGTCATGGCAGGATACAATGAGCAGTTCTTC,CSARVMAGYNEQFF
TRBV7-3,NA,few,TRBJ1-1,TGTGCCAGCAGCTTCCCTCAAGGTGAAGCTTTCTTT,CASSFPQGEAFF
TRBV4-2,NA,few,TRBJ1-1,TGTGCCAGCAGCCCTATGGGGGGAGGGGAGACTGAAGCTTTCTTT,CASSPMGGGETEAFF
TRBV5-1,TRBD1,many,TRBJ2-3,TGCGCCAGCAGCATTTACAGGGGTGGCACAGATACGCAGTATTTT,CASSIYRGGTDTQYF
TRBV7-8,TRBD1,few,TRBJ2-1,TGTGCCAGCAGCTGGGGACAGGGGAACTACAATGAGCAGTTCTTC,CASSWGQGNYNEQFF
TRBV11-1,NA,NA,TRBJ2-2,TGTGCCAGCAGCCCCAAAGGGGAGTCTTACACCGGGGAGCTGTTTTTT,CASSPKGESYTGELFF
TRBV7-9,NA,NA,TRBJ1-2,TGTGCCAGCAGCTTAGGAGGCAGCTCTAACTATGGCTACACCTTC,CASSLGGSSNYGYTF
TRBV11-2,NA,many,TRBJ1-1,TGTGCCAGCAGCCACGGTGGGCGAGTGAACACTGAAGCTTTCTTT,CASSHGGRVNTEAFF
TRBV5-1,NA,NA,TRBJ1-1,TGCGCCAGCAGCCTGACGACGCCGAACACTGAAGCTTTCTTT,CASSLTTPNTEAFF
TRBV6-5,NA,many,TRBJ1-5,TGTGCCAGCAGTCCGGGGATGGGGGCCAAGAGGCAGCCCCAGCATTTT,CASSPGMGAKRQPQHF
TRBV29-1,NA,few,TRBJ2-1,TGCAGCGTGACCAGGTCCGGCAATGAGCAGTTCTTC,CSVTRSGNEQFF
TRBV11-2,TRBD1,many,TRBJ1-2,TGTGCCAGCAGCGAATCGACAGGGTATGGCTACACCTTC,CASSESTGYGYTF
TRBV5-1,NA,NA,TRBJ1-1,TGCGCCAGCAGCTTGGCCGGGGGCAGGGAGAACACTGAAGCTTTCTTT,CASSLAGGRENTEAFF
TRBV9,NA,NA,TRBJ1-5,TGTGCCAGCAGCGTAGACGTCAATCAGCCCCAGCATTTT,CASSVDVNQPQHF
TRBV7-2,NA,many,TRBJ2-7,TGTGCCAGCAGTTTAGACCGGTACTACGAGCAGTACTTC,CASSLDRYYEQYF
TRBV5-1,NA,NA,TRBJ1-4,TGCGCCAGCACCACCGGGACGGAGGACACTAATGAAAAACTGTTTTTT,CASTTGTEDTNEKLFF
TRBV6-5,TRBD2,NA,TRBJ2-5,TGTGCCACCTTTAGCGGGAACCAAGAGACCCAGTACTTC,CATFSGNQETQYF
TRBV7-3,NA,NA,TRBJ2-7,TGTGCCAGCCCCCACTACACCGTCCCGAGCTCCTACGAGCAGTACTTC,CASPHYTVPSSYEQYF
TRBV7-2,NA,few,TRBJ2-1,TGTGCCATCGGCTGGTTGTCGACGGAGATCTTC,CAIGWLSTEIF
TRBV7-2,TRBD2,NA,TRBJ2-5,TGTGCCAGCAGCTTGGGACTAGCGGGGGGTCGGGAGACCCAGTACTTC,CASSLGLAGGRETQYF
TRBV7-3,NA,few,TRBJ2-3,TGTGCCAGCAGCGCCGGACTGGGAAGCACAGATACGCAGTATTTT,CASSAGLGSTDTQYF
TRBV6-2/TRBV6-3,NA,NA,TRBJ2-6,TGTGCCAGCAGTTATCCTGGGGCCAACGTCCTGACTTTC,CASSYPGANVLTF
TRBV4-1,TRBD2,NA,TRBJ2-7,TGCGCCAGCAGCTCCGTCGCGGGGGGGACCTACGAGCAGTACTTC,CASSSVAGGTYEQYF
TRBV3-1,NA,few,TRBJ2-5,TGTGCCAGCAGCCAGGGATCTCCCCAGTACTTC,CASSQGSPQYF
TRBV7-2,TRBD2,NA,TRBJ2-2,TGTGCCAGCAGCGTCAGACTAGCGGGGGACACCGGGGAGCTGTTTTTT,CASSVRLAGDTGELFF
TRBV7-2,NA,few,TRBJ2-3,TGTGCCAGCAGCCCTATGGACCTAACAGATACGCAGTATTTT,CASSPMDLTDTQYF
TRBV24-1,NA,NA,TRBJ2-5,TGTGCCACCACCCGGGACTTCGACACAACCCAGTACTTC,CATTRDFDTTQYF
TRBV5-4,NA,few,TRBJ1-2,TGTGCCAGCAGCTTGGAGTTCATGGGGGCTTATGGCTACACCTTC,CASSLEFMGAYGYTF
TRBV5-1,TRBD1,NA,TRBJ2-2,TGCGCCAGCAACCAGAGACAGGGGGCCGGGGAGCTGTTTTTT,CASNQRQGAGELFF
TRBV5-1,NA,NA,TRBJ1-4,TGCGCCAGCAGCTTGTCACCGGTAGGTGAAAAACTGTTTTTT,CASSLSPVGEKLFF
TRBV5-1,TRBD1,NA,TRBJ1-1,TGCGCCAGCAGCTTTGGACAGGGGTGGGCAGCTTTCTTT,CASSFGQGWAAFF
TRBV14,TRBD2,many,TRBJ2-5,TGTGCCAGCAGCCAAGAACTGGCGGGGGTGGAGACCCAGTACTTC,CASSQELAGVETQYF
TRBV4-3,NA,few,TRBJ1-6,TGCGCCAGCAGCCGAATCGCTCCATTAGGCGCCTATAATTCACCCCTCCACTTT,CASSRIAPLGAYNSPLHF
TRBV6-2/TRBV6-3,TRBD1,few,TRBJ1-1,TGTGCCAGCAGTTACGCCTCGGGACAGCATTACACTGAAGCTTTCTTT,CASSYASGQHYTEAFF
TRBV7-2,TRBD1,many,TRBJ2-2,TGTGCCAGCAGCACCAGGGGACAGGGGCACGGGGAGCTGTTTTTT,CASSTRGQGHGELFF
TRBV4-1,NA,NA,TRBJ2-1,TGCGCCAGCAGCCAAGAGTCGTGGTTCAATGAGCAGTTCTTC,CASSQESWFNEQFF
TRBV6-5,NA,NA,TRBJ1-1,TGTGCCAGCAGTCAGGGAGGTGAAGCTTTCTTT,CASSQGGEAFF
TRBV12-3/TRBV12-4,TRBD1,NA,TRBJ2-3,TGTGCCAGCAGTGCGACAGGGTACACAGATACGCAGTATTTT,CASSATGYTDTQYF
TRBV10-3,NA,many,TRBJ1-2,TGTGCCATCAGTGAGCGAAGTAACTATGGCTACACCTTC,CAISERSNYGYTF
TRBV4-3,NA,many,TRBJ1-3,TGCGCCAGCAGCCAAAAGGCAGGCGTCAGCTCTGGAAACACCATATATTTT,CASSQKAGVSSGNTIYF
TRBV27,NA,few,TRBJ2-5,TGTGCCAGCAGGATCCGGGGGCTGGGCGGAGAGACCCAGTACTTC,CASRIRGLGGETQYF
TRBV7-8,NA,NA,TRBJ1-1,TGTGCCAGCAGCTTAGGAGGGACGGTGAACACTGAAGCTTTCTTT,CASSLGGTVNTEAFF
TRBV5-1,TRBD2,NA,TRBJ2-2,TGCGCCAGCAGCTTCCTCGGACTAGCTGTTACGAACACCGGGGAGCTGTTTTTT,CASSFLGLAVTNTGELFF
TRBV18,TRBD2,few,TRBJ2-3,TGTGCCAGCTCACCAAATCGACCAACTAGCGGAGGTGGAGATACGCAGTATTTT,CASSPNRPTSGGGDTQYF
TRBV20-1,TRBD1,few,TRBJ1-4,TGCAGTGCTCACAACCCGGGACAGGGAGAAAAACTGTTTTTT,CSAHNPGQGEKLFF